These 7 T cell receptor beta chains originate from one sample sequenced in a study of blood T cell repertoires in COVID-19. The method was immunoSEQ multiplex PCR; TCRdb's version includes in-frame clones alone and lacks a portion of them. The sample has tens of thousands of clones; 90% to 95% are singletons. The sample was peripheral blood. These receptors were taken from a human donor in a cohort sampled during active COVID-19.

This clone was found a few times. The V gene is TRBV5-4, the J gene TRBJ2-1; TRBD1 matches 9 bases. Germline lookup yields CDR1 SGHNT and CDR2 YYREEE (reference sequence). There are 14 residues in the CDR3. V lost 9 bases, J lost 8 bases, and 12 bases stayed unmatched. The CDR3 region has the DNA TGTGCCACCACTACAGGGGGCGGGTACGATGAGCAGTTCTTC. Amino acid sequence: CATTTGGGYDEQFF.

The chain recombines TRBV12-5 with TRBJ1-1, with D possibly TRBD1 on 6 matching bases. The V end lost 5 bases, the J end lost 5 bases, and 15 bases lay between the germline ends. The CDR3 runs 14 residues. Germline V gene sequence: CDR1 LGHNT, CDR2 FRNRAP. CDR3 amino acids: CASGQQGSRTEAFF. The CDR3 DNA reads TGTGCTAGTGGTCAACAGGGTAGTAGGACTGAAGCTTTCTTT.

The chain carries TRBV6-5 and TRBJ1-2; possible D gene TRBD1, 5 bases. The CDR3 has 14 amino acids. Germline CDR1 reads MNHEY; CDR2 reads SVGAGI. Trimming shortened V by 7 bases and J by 8 bases, and 20 bases separated the two germline ends. CDR3 nucleotides: TGTGCCAGCACTATCGACAGAACGCAGCGAGGCTACACCTTC. Translation: CASTIDRTQRGYTF.

The CDR3 DNA is TGCGCCAGCAGCTACGGAGAGAATCAGCCCCAGCATTTT. This translates into CASSYGENQPQHF. The chain uses TRBV5-1 and TRBJ1-5; D unresolved. The CDR3 consists of 13 residues. Germline lookup yields CDR1 SGHRS and CDR2 YFSETQ. V lost 3 bases, J lost 4 bases, and 8 bases lay in between.

This chain joins TRBV2 and TRBJ1-2; D is perhaps TRBD1 (5 bases). V dropped 6 bases and J dropped 0 bases, with 11 bases sitting between them. The CDR3 loop spans 14 amino acids. Germline V gene sequence: CDR1 SNHLY, CDR2 FYNNEI. CDR3 amino acids: CASSGQAPNYGYTF. The CDR3 DNA is TGTGCCAGCAGCGGACAAGCCCCTAACTATGGCTACACCTTC.

The chain employs TRBV7-9 and TRBJ1-6; D remains unclear. V lost 3 bases and J lost 8, with 14 bases in between. The CDR3 is 15 residues long. Germline V gene lookup returns CDR1 SEHNR and CDR2 FQNEAQ (reference sequence). CDR3 region: CASSFTTPADSPLHF. As DNA, the CDR3 is TGTGCCAGCAGCTTCACGACTCCGGCGGATTCACCCCTCCACTTT.

This clone was detected only a few times. The chain combines TRBV5-1 with TRBJ2-3; possibly TRBD1 for D (6 bases). The germline V gene has CDR1 SGHRS and CDR2 YFSETQ. This CDR3 has 14 amino acids. V lost 3 bases, J lost 4 bases, and 12 bases lay in between. For the CDR3, the DNA is TGCGCCAGCAGCTCCGGACAGAAGGCAGATACGCAGTATTTT. It yields the protein CASSSGQKADTQYF. Using reference TRBV5-1 and TRBJ2-3 for the parts outside the CDR3, the full variable domain is KAGVTQTPRYLIKTRGQQVTLSCSPISGHRSVSWYQQTPGQGLQFLFEYFSETQRNKGNFPGRFSGRQFSNSRSEMNVSTLELGDSALYLCASSSGQKADTQYFGPGTRLTVL.